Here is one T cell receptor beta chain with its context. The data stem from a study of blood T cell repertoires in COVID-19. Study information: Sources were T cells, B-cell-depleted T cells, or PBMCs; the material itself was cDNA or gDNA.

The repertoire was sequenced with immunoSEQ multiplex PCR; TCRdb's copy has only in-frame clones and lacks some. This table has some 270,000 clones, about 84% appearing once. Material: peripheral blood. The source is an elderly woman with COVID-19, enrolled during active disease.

DNA of the CDR3: TGTGCCAGCAGCCGCCCTAGCGGGGGAGAGACCCAGTACTTC. This gives the protein CASSRPSGGETQYF. The genes are TRBV3-1 (or the pseudogene TRBV3-2) and TRBJ2-5; 10 bases fit TRBD2. Germline V gene data show CDR1 as LGHDT and CDR2 as YNNKEL (reference sequence). CDR3 length equals 14 residues. V shed 4 bases and J 4 bases; nucleotides not matched to a gene: 3.